The entry below gives a single T cell receptor beta chain sequence along with its context. Its cognate antigen is unknown. This record comes from a study of beta chain features in type 1 diabetes. Expressed TCRB transcripts were sequenced because the isolated RNA had all been reverse transcribed beforehand. The protocol was immunoSEQ multiplex PCR, while the TCRdb copy is restricted to in-frame clones and leaves out a portion. The sample yields around 500,000 clones, 30% seen once. General observations from the study: The VDJ junctions of type 1 diabetes patients carried fewer insertions and more deletions. Across patients, naive, central memory and Treg TCRB repertoires exhibited apparently greater similarity than was observed across healthy donors.

The sequence was obtained from a man between 18 and 29 years old in good health. Sequencing was carried out using naive CD4+ T cells from blood.

The CDR3: CASSFPGYEAFF. CDR3 bases: TGTGCCAGCAGTTTCCCGGGATATGAAGCTTTCTTT. The gene calls are TRBV28 and TRBJ1-1, with D uncertain. The CDR3 is 12 residues long. Germline values: CDR1 MDHEN, CDR2 SYDVKM. Trimming left V 3 bases short and J 7 bases short, with 9 bases between.